A selection of T cell receptor beta chains follows, all from one sample in a study of blood T cell repertoires in COVID-19. The table came from immunoSEQ multiplex PCR; TCRdb's copy has only in-frame clones and leaves some out. The sample contains over 55,000 clones, 70% to 90% of which appear only once. Sequencing was performed on peripheral blood. Every receptor here comes from a woman older than 75 with acute or convalescent COVID-19. CDR3s include the opening cysteine and the closing phenylalanine or tryptophan. The D gene is left open where the match is weak. Not every row has a clone size; where given, it reads once, few, many or a size class.

V: TRBV24-1; size: .; D: .; J: TRBJ1-5; CDR3: CATSGFGRNQPQHF; DNA: TGTGCCACCAGTGGTTTTGGGCGCAATCAGCCCCAGCATTTT
V: TRBV4-2; size: few; D: .; J: TRBJ1-1; CDR3: CASSQLGTTTEAFF; DNA: TGTGCCAGCAGCCAGCTCGGGACAACCACTGAAGCTTTCTTT
V: TRBV19; size: few; D: TRBD2; J: TRBJ2-2; CDR3: CASSILLAGRTGELFF; DNA: TGTGCCAGTAGTATCTTACTAGCGGGCCGCACCGGGGAGCTGTTTTTT
V: TRBV11-2; size: once; D: TRBD1; J: TRBJ2-5; CDR3: CASSPDRGSETQYF; DNA: TGTGCCAGCAGCCCGGACAGGGGATCGGAGACCCAGTACTTC
V: TRBV5-4; size: .; D: TRBD1; J: TRBJ1-4; CDR3: CASSLGGTANEKLFF; DNA: TGTGCCAGCAGCTTGGGCGGGACAGCTAATGAAAAACTGTTTTTT
V: TRBV2; size: .; D: .; J: TRBJ2-7; CDR3: CASSRQVLGDEQYF; DNA: TGTGCCAGCAGCAGACAGGTGCTAGGGGACGAGCAGTACTTC
V: TRBV7-2; size: once; D: TRBD2; J: TRBJ2-7; CDR3: CASSSSGLSSYEQYF; DNA: TGTGCCAGCAGCTCTAGCGGACTAAGCTCCTACGAGCAGTACTTC
V: TRBV11-3; size: .; D: .; J: TRBJ1-5; CDR3: CASSLRYGGDSNQPQHF; DNA: TGTGCCAGCAGCCTAAGGTATGGGGGGGATAGCAATCAGCCCCAGCATTTT
V: TRBV28; size: .; D: TRBD1; J: TRBJ1-6; CDR3: CASSPGTGLGSLDSPLHF; DNA: TGTGCCAGCAGCCCCGGGACAGGGCTAGGGTCCTTAGATTCACCCCTCCACTTT
V: TRBV19; size: .; D: TRBD1; J: TRBJ1-4; CDR3: CASSNLQGATNEKLFF; DNA: TGTGCCAGTAGTAACCTACAGGGGGCAACTAATGAAAAACTGTTTTTT
V: TRBV4-3; size: .; D: .; J: TRBJ1-1; CDR3: CASSQGRNTEAFF; DNA: TGCGCCAGCAGCCAAGGCAGGAACACTGAAGCTTTCTTT
V: TRBV19; size: .; D: TRBD1; J: TRBJ1-6; CDR3: CASTNGQGRYPLHF; DNA: TGTGCCAGTACCAATGGACAGGGGCGATACCCCCTCCACTTT
V: TRBV27; size: .; D: .; J: TRBJ1-2; CDR3: CASSRPGFGYTF; DNA: TGTGCCAGCAGTCGACCGGGATTCGGCTACACCTTC
V: TRBV19; size: once; D: TRBD2; J: TRBJ2-3; CDR3: CASSVGLAGFFGSTDTQYF; DNA: TGTGCCAGTAGTGTCGGACTAGCGGGGTTTTTTGGGAGCACAGATACGCAGTATTTT
V: TRBV6-6; size: .; D: .; J: TRBJ1-5; CDR3: CASSSTNRVGQPQHF; DNA: TGTGCCAGCAGTTCCACGAACAGGGTGGGTCAGCCCCAGCATTTT
V: TRBV25-1; size: .; D: .; J: TRBJ2-7; CDR3: CASSAAGLSYEQYF; DNA: TGTGCCAGCAGTGCGGCAGGGCTCTCCTACGAGCAGTACTTC
V: TRBV28; size: once; D: .; J: TRBJ2-1; CDR3: CASSLLGLSFNEQFF; DNA: TGTGCCAGCAGTTTATTGGGACTTTCTTTCAATGAGCAGTTCTTC
V: TRBV5-1; size: .; D: TRBD2; J: TRBJ2-7; CDR3: CASSLRETSGFSYEQYF; DNA: TGCGCCAGCAGCCTAAGGGAAACTAGCGGGTTCTCCTACGAGCAGTACTTC
V: TRBV6-5; size: .; D: TRBD1; J: TRBJ1-1; CDR3: CASSSSMTGRTEAFF; DNA: TGTGCCAGCAGTTCCAGTATGACAGGGCGGACTGAAGCTTTCTTT
V: TRBV19; size: once; D: .; J: TRBJ1-5; CDR3: CASSTEGGNQPQHF; DNA: TGTGCCAGTAGTACGGAGGGAGGCAATCAGCCCCAGCATTTT
V: TRBV6-2/TRBV6-3; size: .; D: TRBD1; J: TRBJ1-3; CDR3: CASSYGQVSDTIYF; DNA: TGTGCCAGCAGTTACGGACAGGTTTCGGACACCATATATTTT
V: TRBV3-1/TRBV3-2; size: .; D: .; J: TRBJ1-5; CDR3: CASSQGQSVGPQHF; DNA: TGTGCCAGCAGCCAAGGACAGAGTGTAGGGCCCCAGCATTTT
V: TRBV7-2; size: .; D: TRBD1; J: TRBJ1-5; CDR3: CASSSGQGGWLDQPQHF; DNA: TGTGCCAGCAGCTCGGGACAGGGAGGTTGGTTGGATCAGCCCCAGCATTTT
V: TRBV7-9; size: .; D: .; J: TRBJ1-2; CDR3: CASSRHGAGYTF; DNA: TGTGCCAGCAGCCGCCATGGGGCGGGCTACACCTTC
V: TRBV7-8; size: once; D: TRBD1; J: TRBJ2-1; CDR3: CASSSTGGPEQFF; DNA: TGTGCCAGCAGCTCGACAGGGGGGCCCGAGCAGTTCTTC
V: TRBV28; size: .; D: TRBD1; J: TRBJ1-5; CDR3: CASTGQGMGNQPQHF; DNA: TGTGCCAGCACAGGACAGGGGATGGGCAATCAGCCCCAGCATTTT
V: TRBV4-1; size: .; D: TRBD1; J: TRBJ2-3; CDR3: CASSQPDRGMDTQYF; DNA: TGCGCCAGCAGCCAACCCGACAGGGGGATGGATACGCAGTATTTT
V: TRBV29-1; size: .; D: .; J: TRBJ2-1; CDR3: CSVDSFGGVEQFF; DNA: TGCAGCGTTGATTCCTTCGGCGGGGTTGAGCAGTTCTTC
V: TRBV19; size: .; D: .; J: TRBJ1-1; CDR3: CASSKVRTEAFF; DNA: TGTGCCAGTAGTAAGGTGCGGACTGAAGCTTTCTTT
V: TRBV28; size: once; D: TRBD1; J: TRBJ1-2; CDR3: CASSQGAVTYGYTF; DNA: TGTGCCAGCAGTCAGGGGGCCGTAACCTATGGCTACACCTTC
V: TRBV19; size: .; D: TRBD2; J: TRBJ2-3; CDR3: CASRDGGAGTDTQYF; DNA: TGTGCCAGTAGGGACGGGGGGGCAGGGACAGATACGCAGTATTTT
V: TRBV7-3; size: .; D: .; J: TRBJ2-7; CDR3: CASSLAGAGEQYF; DNA: TGTGCCAGCAGCTTGGCAGGGGCTGGCGAGCAGTACTTC
V: TRBV6-5; size: .; D: TRBD1; J: TRBJ2-2; CDR3: CASRWTGRTGELFF; DNA: TGTGCCAGCAGATGGACAGGGAGGACCGGGGAGCTGTTTTTT
V: TRBV3-1/TRBV3-2; size: .; D: .; J: TRBJ1-5; CDR3: CASSLKTTGSQHF; DNA: TGTGCCAGCAGCTTGAAGACCACAGGTTCCCAGCATTTT
V: TRBV19; size: .; D: .; J: TRBJ2-3; CDR3: CASSLLDTQYF; DNA: TGTGCCAGTAGTCTATTAGATACGCAGTATTTT
V: TRBV7-2; size: .; D: .; J: TRBJ2-3; CDR3: CASSLQSADTQYF; DNA: TGTGCCAGCAGCTTGCAGTCTGCAGATACGCAGTATTTT
V: TRBV7-2; size: .; D: TRBD2; J: TRBJ2-7; CDR3: CASRNEGLVFEQYF; DNA: TGTGCCAGCAGGAACGAGGGACTAGTTTTCGAGCAGTACTTC
V: TRBV30; size: .; D: .; J: TRBJ1-1; CDR3: CAWTGHLTEAFF; DNA: TGTGCCTGGACCGGACACCTCACTGAAGCTTTCTTT
V: TRBV19; size: .; D: .; J: TRBJ1-5; CDR3: CASRTQSVSNQPQHF; DNA: TGTGCCAGTAGGACACAGAGTGTAAGCAATCAGCCCCAGCATTTT
V: TRBV2; size: .; D: TRBD1; J: TRBJ1-5; CDR3: CASTMGDRLQPQHF; DNA: TGTGCCAGCACGATGGGGGACAGGTTGCAGCCCCAGCATTTT
V: TRBV9; size: few; D: TRBD2; J: TRBJ2-3; CDR3: CASSVAPRLAGSTDTQYF; DNA: TGTGCCAGCAGCGTAGCCCCCCGACTAGCGGGGAGCACAGATACGCAGTATTTT
V: TRBV2; size: .; D: .; J: TRBJ1-2; CDR3: CASSPPRREGYTF; DNA: TGTGCCAGCAGTCCCCCCCGCAGGGAAGGCTACACCTTC
V: TRBV28; size: .; D: .; J: TRBJ1-5; CDR3: CASRSAVGGSPYSNQPQHF; DNA: TGTGCCAGCAGGAGCGCTGTCGGTGGTTCCCCTTATAGCAATCAGCCCCAGCATTTT
V: TRBV5-4; size: .; D: TRBD1; J: TRBJ2-7; CDR3: CASRRTGGDHEQYF; DNA: TGTGCCAGCAGGCGAACAGGGGGCGACCACGAGCAGTACTTC
V: TRBV7-2; size: .; D: .; J: TRBJ2-5; CDR3: CASSLANRVGGTQYF; DNA: TGTGCCAGCAGCTTAGCAAACAGGGTTGGGGGGACCCAGTACTTC
V: TRBV19; size: .; D: .; J: TRBJ2-2; CDR3: CASNWASGELFF; DNA: TGTGCCAGTAACTGGGCTTCCGGGGAGCTGTTTTTT
V: TRBV28; size: .; D: .; J: TRBJ2-3; CDR3: CASSSMADTQYF; DNA: TGTGCCAGCAGTTCTATGGCAGATACGCAGTATTTT
V: TRBV6-5; size: .; D: TRBD1; J: TRBJ2-7; CDR3: CASSPRWTGGSEQYF; DNA: TGTGCCAGCAGTCCCCGGTGGACAGGGGGCAGCGAGCAGTACTTC
V: TRBV11-2; size: .; D: .; J: TRBJ2-7; CDR3: CASSLAGQSYEQYF; DNA: TGTGCCAGCAGCTTAGCGGGACAATCCTACGAGCAGTACTTC
V: TRBV4-1; size: .; D: TRBD1; J: TRBJ1-6; CDR3: CASSQGDRYSPLHF; DNA: TGCGCCAGCAGCCAGGGGGACAGGTATTCACCCCTCCACTTT